Listed below are T cell receptor beta chains from one sample, sequenced in a study of blood T cell repertoires in COVID-19. TCRdb's copy holds only in-frame clones and misses some; the assay was immunoSEQ multiplex PCR. Here the sample spans around 110,000 clones, roughly 80% being singletons. Sequenced material: peripheral blood. These receptors originate from a young man with acute or convalescent COVID-19. Each CDR3 is given with its conserved first and last residue. The D gene is left open where the match is weak. Clone size appears in some rows only: once, few, many, or a class for an expanded clone.

v_gene	abundance	d_gene	j_gene	CDR3nt	CDR3aa
TRBV4-2	NA	NA	TRBJ1-6	TGTGCCAGCAGCCAAGTATTAACAGGGATTTCACCCCTCCACTTT	CASSQVLTGISPLHF
TRBV30	NA	TRBD2	TRBJ2-1	TGTGCTTGGACTTCCCTAGCGGGAGGCTACAATGAGCAGTTCTTC	CAWTSLAGGYNEQFF
TRBV10-3	NA	NA	TRBJ1-2	TGTGCCATCAGTGCAGACAGTTATGGCTACACCTTC	CAISADSYGYTF
TRBV6-2/TRBV6-3	medium-sized	NA	TRBJ2-7	TGTGCCAGCAGTTACTCCCAGGACATCTACGAGCAGTACTTC	CASSYSQDIYEQYF
TRBV10-3	NA	TRBD1	TRBJ1-1	TGTGCCATCACCTCGGACAGGCAGAACACTGAAGCTTTCTTT	CAITSDRQNTEAFF
TRBV5-1	NA	TRBD2	TRBJ2-3	TGCGCCAGCAGCTTGGCCTTAGGACTAGCACCAGATACGCAGTATTTT	CASSLALGLAPDTQYF
TRBV5-6	NA	TRBD1	TRBJ2-7	TGTGCCAGCAGCCGCCTCTCAGGGGGCCTCTCCTACGAGCAGTACTTC	CASSRLSGGLSYEQYF
TRBV29-1	NA	NA	TRBJ1-4	TGCAGCGTAAGGGGTTCGACGCGTACTGGAACTAATGAAAAACTGTTTTTT	CSVRGSTRTGTNEKLFF
TRBV29-1	NA	NA	TRBJ2-1	TGCAGCGTTTTAGGCACGGCAGGGGCCGAGCAGTTCTTC	CSVLGTAGAEQFF
TRBV6-4	NA	TRBD2	TRBJ2-3	TGTGCCAGCAGTGACTCTAGCGGGGGCGGCGCAGATACGCAGTATTTT	CASSDSSGGGADTQYF
TRBV5-1	NA	TRBD2	TRBJ2-2	TGCGCCAGCAGCTTGGTTCTAGCGGGACTGAACACCGGGGAGCTGTTTTTT	CASSLVLAGLNTGELFF
TRBV12-5	NA	TRBD1	TRBJ1-1	TGTGCTAGTGGTTTGGCGACAGGGGGCGAATCTGAAGCTTTCTTT	CASGLATGGESEAFF
TRBV7-6	NA	NA	TRBJ1-4	TGTGCCAGCAGCTTATCTTTTTGGACGGGGAATGAAAAACTGTTTTTT	CASSLSFWTGNEKLFF
TRBV6-2/TRBV6-3	NA	TRBD2	TRBJ2-1	TGTGCCAGCAGTACCCGTAGCGGGGGGGCCTACAATGAGCAGTTCTTC	CASSTRSGGAYNEQFF
TRBV7-9	many	NA	TRBJ2-1	TGTGCCAGCAGCCCGCCTGGGGAGGTTAATGAGCAGTTCTTC	CASSPPGEVNEQFF
TRBV6-6	NA	TRBD2	TRBJ2-1	TGTGCCAGCAGCCAGACTAGCGCGGACAATGAGCAGTTCTTC	CASSQTSADNEQFF
TRBV7-3	NA	NA	TRBJ1-4	TGTGCCAGCAGCTCCTCGGTTGCAACTAATGAAAAACTGTTTTTT	CASSSSVATNEKLFF
TRBV4-2	NA	TRBD1	TRBJ1-3	TGTGCCAGCAGCCAAGAGGTGGACAGGGGCTCTGGAAACACCATATATTTT	CASSQEVDRGSGNTIYF
TRBV9	NA	TRBD2	TRBJ2-1	TGTGCCAGCAGCGCTGTACTAGCGGCATACAATGAGCAGTTCTTC	CASSAVLAAYNEQFF
TRBV6-5	NA	NA	TRBJ1-2	TGTGCCAGCAGTAGCGCCTATGGCTACACCTTC	CASSSAYGYTF
TRBV9	once	TRBD1	TRBJ1-2	TGTGCCAGCAGCGTAGAACCAACAGGGGAAGTCTATGGCTACACCTTC	CASSVEPTGEVYGYTF
TRBV7-2	NA	TRBD1	TRBJ1-1	TGTGCCAGCAGCTTAATGAGGGGGCCTGAAGCTTTCTTT	CASSLMRGPEAFF
TRBV5-6	NA	NA	TRBJ2-5	TGTGCCAGCAGCTTGGCGGTCCAAGAGACCCAGTACTTC	CASSLAVQETQYF
TRBV7-3	NA	TRBD2	TRBJ2-1	TGTGCCAGCAGCTTAAATGCGGCGGGAGGGCTCGGTGAGCAGTTCTTC	CASSLNAAGGLGEQFF
TRBV7-3	NA	TRBD2	TRBJ2-3	TGTGCCAGCAGCTCGACTAGCGGGAGGGCGCAGTATTTT	CASSSTSGRAQYF
TRBV27	NA	TRBD2	TRBJ2-6	TGTGCCAGCAGTCCCCGGGAGGGTAGGTCTGGGGCCAACGTCCTGACTTTC	CASSPREGRSGANVLTF